Below, 5 T cell receptor beta chains from the same sample are listed, as sequenced in a study of human T cells and chemical hapten exposure. The time point: pre-sensitization, week 0. As to treatment: therapeutic diphenylcyclopropenone sensitization with weekly scalp DPC. Before extraction, the whole blood was not fractionated, and total RNA was taken from it. MiXCR, run by TCRdb on the RACE reads, gives a single entry per CDR3 protein. The profile shows 35,000 to 40,000 distinct CDR3 sequences, around 10% of them singletons. The sample here was whole blood, taken in connection with sensitization to the hapten diphenylcyclopropenone (DPC). The source is a middle-aged woman with alopecia areata. Some clones in this sample may be carry-over from other donors' samples.

This clonotype was picked up many times. V usage is TRBV29-1 and J usage is TRBJ2-1, with D possibly called TRBD1 or TRBD2 (5 bases each). The V end lost 6 bases, the J end lost 5 bases, and 11 bases lay between the germline ends. CDR3 length: 12 amino acids. From germline, CDR1 is SQVTM and CDR2 ANQGSEA. DNA for the CDR3: TGCAGCGTGGGGACGACGCACAATGAGCAGTTCTTC. Translating gives CSVGTTHNEQFF.

This clonotype was detected ten times or more. The gene calls are TRBV7-6 and TRBJ1-1; 7 positions match TRBD1. Trimming removed 1 base from V and 4 bases from J; junction bases left unmatched: 24. The CDR3 has 21 residues. The germline CDR1 and CDR2 sequences are SGHVS and FNYEAQ. CDR3 region: CASSLVPPEGGPLDTGTEAFF. The CDR3 DNA follows: TGTGCCAGCAGCTTAGTCCCCCCTGAAGGGGGCCCTCTTGACACCGGCACTGAAGCTTTCTTT.

This clonotype was counted at least ten times. V usage is TRBV7-6 and J usage is TRBJ2-6; either TRBD1 or TRBD2 may supply D (5 bases each). The CDR3 totals 15 residues. Deletions cut 1 base from V and 4 bases from J, with 8 bases between. CDR1 and CDR2 (germline): SGHVS, FNYEAQ. CDR3 sequence: CASSLGGVGANVLTF. The CDR3 DNA reads TGTGCCAGCAGCTTAGGAGGGGTAGGGGCCAACGTCCTGACTTTC.

This clonotype ranks as medium-sized. The genes are TRBV19 and TRBJ2-1; 8 bases map to TRBD1. Germline CDR1 is LNHDA and CDR2 is SQIVND (reference sequence). The CDR3 consists of 14 residues. V was pared by 6 bases and J by 2 bases, with 3 bases of the junction left unmatched. The chain's CDR3 is CASSGQGPYNEQFF. The DNA of the CDR3 is TGTGCCAGTAGCGGACAGGGCCCCTACAATGAGCAGTTCTTC.

By share, this clonotype ranks as medium-sized. CDR3 coding DNA: TGCGCCAGCAGCCAAGATCCCCCCGGGGACACCGGGGAGCTGTTTTTT. Amino acid sequence: CASSQDPPGDTGELFF. The chain is built from TRBV4-3 and TRBJ2-2; D possibly corresponds to TRBD2 (5 bases). The CDR3 covers 16 residues. The germline gives CDR1 LGHNA, CDR2 YSLEER. Trimming left V 0 bases short and J 3 bases short, with 11 bases between.